This TCR beta chain was found in a study of neurological immune-mediated disorders. This clonotype was detected many times. One entry per CDR3 protein, called by TCRdb with MiXCR from the 5' RACE reads. Of about 79,000 distinct CDR3 sequences listed, roughly 15% were seen once; the top ten hold around 6.8%. The CDR3 consists of 14 residues. V lost 4 bases and J lost 14, with 21 bases in between. Per the germline V gene, CDR1 is SGHKS and CDR2 is YYEKEE (reference sequence). This TCR came from a woman between 50 and 59 years old in good health. What was sequenced was PBMCs. V usage is TRBV5-5 and J usage is TRBJ2-2; D might be TRBD1 (5 bases). CDR3 DNA: TGTGCCAGCAGCGGAGCATCCGACAGAAGAGTACTGTTTTTT. Amino acids: CASSGASDRRVLFF.